What follows is one TCR beta chain and its context. The data were taken from a study of cytomegalovirus exposure and HLA in healthy donors. Primers: 60 Vbeta forward and 13 Jbeta reverse. The table came from immunoSEQ multiplex PCR; TCRdb's copy has only in-frame clones and leaves some out. Counted here are 250,000 or so clones, 92% occurring once; the ten biggest clones make up approximately 1.5%. At the time of sampling, donors were nominally healthy, though unrecorded immune exposures were likely. Germline CDR1 and CDR2: MNHNS and SASEGT. This CDR3 contains 16 residues. Trimming removed 2 bases from V and 3 bases from J; junction bases left unmatched: 3.

The sequenced sample was PBMCs. This sequence originates from a girl aged 2 to 9 in good health and CMV-seronegative. The V call is TRBV6-1, the J call TRBJ1-6; TRBD1 agrees at 8 bases. The CDR3 sequence: CASSESTGGYNSPLHF. DNA for the CDR3: TGTGCCAGCAGTGAATCCACAGGGGGCTATAATTCACCCCTCCACTTT.